Sequencing of this T cell receptor (beta chain) was carried out in a study of T cell changes during pregnancy in multiple sclerosis. V dropped 0 bases and J dropped 7; count of bases not matched to a gene: 7. Per the germline V gene, CDR1 is SGHDT and CDR2 is YYEEEE. The CDR3 is 16 amino acids. Sequencing used immunoSEQ multiplex PCR; TCRdb keeps in-frame clones, though not all of them. The sample yields over 65,000 clones, 90% to 95% seen once. The rearrangement joins TRBV5-6 to TRBJ2-2, with 9 bases aligning to TRBD2. The source material was peripheral blood, sampled in the first trimester of pregnancy. The clonotype originates from a female donor with multiple sclerosis, enrolled in a pregnancy study. The CDR3 spells CASSLAIAGAGGELFF. The CDR3, as DNA: TGTGCCAGCAGCTTGGCGATAGCGGGAGCCGGCGGGGAGCTGTTTTTT. Looking up the rest from reference TRBV5-6 and TRBJ2-2 gives the full variable domain: DAGVTQSPTHLIKTRGQQVTLRCSPKSGHDTVSWYQQALGQGPQFIFQYYEEEERQRGNFPDRFSGHQFPNYSSELNVNALLLGDSALYLCASSLAIAGAGGELFFGEGSRLTVL.